This T cell receptor beta chain was observed in a study of T cells in Graves' hyperthyroidism and ophthalmopathy. Overall study results and limits: Expanded thyroid clonotypes (above 0.001) were mostly also found in blood.

Template material for amplifying TCR beta CDR3 regions consisted of RNA transcripts. HTBI primers drove first-round RT-PCR of the TCR CDR3. One entry per CDR3 protein results from TCRdb running MiXCR on the multiplex PCR reads. This sample yields almost 500,000 distinct CDR3 sequences, of which less than 25% are seen a single time; less than 65% belongs to the top ten. As to this clonotype: Its matching antigen is unknown.

The CDR3 is 14 residues long. Per germline, CDR1 MNHNS and CDR2 SASEGT. Losses at the gene ends were 6 bases for V and 4 bases for J; bases not matched to a gene: 7. What was sequenced was blood. This TCR was recovered from a woman aged 65 to 85 with Graves' ophthalmopathy. The gene calls are TRBV6-1 and TRBJ1-2, with 8 bases aligning to TRBD1. The CDR3 loop is CASSGQGASYGYTF. CDR3 nucleotides: TGTGCCAGCAGCGGACAGGGAGCATCCTATGGCTACACCTTC.